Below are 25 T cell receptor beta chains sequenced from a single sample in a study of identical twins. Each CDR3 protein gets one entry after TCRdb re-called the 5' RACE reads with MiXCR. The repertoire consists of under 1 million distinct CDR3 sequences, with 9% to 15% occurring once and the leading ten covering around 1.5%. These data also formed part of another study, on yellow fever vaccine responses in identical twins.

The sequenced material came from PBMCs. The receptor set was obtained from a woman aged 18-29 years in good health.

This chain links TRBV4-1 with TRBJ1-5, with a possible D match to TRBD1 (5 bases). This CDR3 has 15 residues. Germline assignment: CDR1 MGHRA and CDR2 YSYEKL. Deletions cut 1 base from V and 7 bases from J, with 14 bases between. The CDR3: CASSQGGAGPQPQHF. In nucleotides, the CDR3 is TGCGCCAGCAGCCAAGGAGGGGCAGGGCCCCAGCCCCAGCATTTT.

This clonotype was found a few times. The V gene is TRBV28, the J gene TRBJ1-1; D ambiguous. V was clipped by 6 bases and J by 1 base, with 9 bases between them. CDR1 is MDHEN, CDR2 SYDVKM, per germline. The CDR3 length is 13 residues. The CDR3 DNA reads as TGTGCCAGCAGCCCAGAGTGGAACACTGAAGCTTTCTTT. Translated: CASSPEWNTEAFF. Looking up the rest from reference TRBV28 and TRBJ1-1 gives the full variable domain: DVKVTQSSRYLVKRTGEKVFLECVQDMDHENMFWYRQDPGLGLRLIYFSYDVKMKEKGDIPEGYSVSREKKERFSLILESASTNQTSMYLCASSPEWNTEAFFGQGTRLTVV.

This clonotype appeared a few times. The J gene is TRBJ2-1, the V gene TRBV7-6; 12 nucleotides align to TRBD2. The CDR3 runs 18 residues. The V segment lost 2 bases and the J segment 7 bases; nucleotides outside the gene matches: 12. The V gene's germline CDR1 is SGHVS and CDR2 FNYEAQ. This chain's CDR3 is CASSLFLTSGGRDNEQFF. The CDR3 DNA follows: TGTGCCAGCAGCTTATTCCTGACTAGCGGGGGAAGGGATAATGAGCAGTTCTTC.

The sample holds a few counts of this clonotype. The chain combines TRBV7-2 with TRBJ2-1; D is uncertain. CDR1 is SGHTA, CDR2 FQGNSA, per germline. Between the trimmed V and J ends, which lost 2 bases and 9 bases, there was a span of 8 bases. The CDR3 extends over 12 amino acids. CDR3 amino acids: CASSLPGPEQFF. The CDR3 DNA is TGTGCCAGCAGCTTACCAGGACCTGAGCAGTTCTTC.

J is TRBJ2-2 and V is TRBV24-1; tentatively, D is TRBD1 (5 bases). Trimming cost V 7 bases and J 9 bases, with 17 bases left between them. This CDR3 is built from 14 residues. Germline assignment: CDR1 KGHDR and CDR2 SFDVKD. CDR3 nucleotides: TGTGCCACCAGAGGGGTGACTGCCGGCCGGGAGCTGTTTTTT. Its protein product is CATRGVTAGRELFF.

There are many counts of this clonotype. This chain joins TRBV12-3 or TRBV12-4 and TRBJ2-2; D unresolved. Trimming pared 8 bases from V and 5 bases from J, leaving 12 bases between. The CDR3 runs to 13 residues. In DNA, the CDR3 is TGTGCCAGCCGACCCGCCGGGACCGGGGAGCTGTTTTTT. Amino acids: CASRPAGTGELFF.

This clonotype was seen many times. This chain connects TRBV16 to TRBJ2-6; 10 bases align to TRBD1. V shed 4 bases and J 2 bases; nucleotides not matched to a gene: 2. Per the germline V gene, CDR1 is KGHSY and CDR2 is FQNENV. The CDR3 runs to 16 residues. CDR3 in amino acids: CASSPTGGTGANVLTF. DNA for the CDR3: TGTGCCAGCAGCCCGACAGGGGGCACTGGGGCCAACGTCCTGACTTTC.

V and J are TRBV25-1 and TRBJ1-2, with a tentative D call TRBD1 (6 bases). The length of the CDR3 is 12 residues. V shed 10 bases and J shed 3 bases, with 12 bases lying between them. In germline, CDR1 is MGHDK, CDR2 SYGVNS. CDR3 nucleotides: TGTGCCACCCTCGGGGGCCACTATGGCTACACCTTC. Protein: CATLGGHYGYTF.

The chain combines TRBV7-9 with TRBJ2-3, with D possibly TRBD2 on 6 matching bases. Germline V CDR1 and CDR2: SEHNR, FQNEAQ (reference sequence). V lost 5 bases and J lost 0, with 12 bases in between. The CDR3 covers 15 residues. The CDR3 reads CASSKLAFSTDTQYF. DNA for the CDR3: TGTGCCAGCAGCAAACTAGCATTCAGCACAGATACGCAGTATTTT.

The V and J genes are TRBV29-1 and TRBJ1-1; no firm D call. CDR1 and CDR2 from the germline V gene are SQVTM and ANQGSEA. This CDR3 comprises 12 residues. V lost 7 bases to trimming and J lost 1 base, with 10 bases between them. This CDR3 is CSAQLSNTEAFF. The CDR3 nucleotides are TGCAGCGCCCAGCTGTCGAACACTGAAGCTTTCTTT. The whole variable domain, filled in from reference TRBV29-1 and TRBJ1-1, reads SAVISQKPSRDICQRGTSLTIQCQVDSQVTMMFWYRQQPGQSLTLIATANQGSEATYESGFVIDKFPISRPNLTFSTLTVSNMSPEDSSIYLCSAQLSNTEAFFGQGTRLTVV.

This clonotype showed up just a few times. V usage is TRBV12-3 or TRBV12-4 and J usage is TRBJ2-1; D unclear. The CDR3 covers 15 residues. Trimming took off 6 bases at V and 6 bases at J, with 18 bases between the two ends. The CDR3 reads CASRDPIGTVNEQFF. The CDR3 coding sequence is TGTGCCAGCAGGGACCCAATCGGAACGGTCAATGAGCAGTTCTTC.

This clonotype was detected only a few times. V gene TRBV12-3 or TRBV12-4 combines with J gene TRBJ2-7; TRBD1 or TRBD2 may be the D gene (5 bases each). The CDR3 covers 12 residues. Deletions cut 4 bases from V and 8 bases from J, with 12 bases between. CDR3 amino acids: CASSSGPGQQYF. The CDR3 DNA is TGTGCCAGCAGTTCTGGTCCGGGACAGCAGTACTTC.

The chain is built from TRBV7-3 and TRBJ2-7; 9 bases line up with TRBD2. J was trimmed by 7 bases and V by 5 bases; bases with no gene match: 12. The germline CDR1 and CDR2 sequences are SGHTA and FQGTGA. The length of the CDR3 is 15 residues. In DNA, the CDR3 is TGTGCCAGCAGCGAGACTAGCGGCCCGATTTGGGAGCAGTACTTC. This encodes CASSETSGPIWEQYF.

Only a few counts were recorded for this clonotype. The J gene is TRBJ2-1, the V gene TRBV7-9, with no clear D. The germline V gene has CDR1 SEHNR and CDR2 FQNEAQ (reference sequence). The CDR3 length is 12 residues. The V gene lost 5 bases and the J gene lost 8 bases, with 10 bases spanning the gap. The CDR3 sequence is CASSRGRYEQFF. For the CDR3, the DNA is TGTGCCAGCAGCCGAGGTCGGTATGAGCAGTTCTTC.

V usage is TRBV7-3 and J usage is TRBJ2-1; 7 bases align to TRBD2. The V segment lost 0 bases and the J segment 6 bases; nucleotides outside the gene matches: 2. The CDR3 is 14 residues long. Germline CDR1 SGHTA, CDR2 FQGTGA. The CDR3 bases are TGTGCCAGCAGCTTAACCGGGACTATCAATGAGCAGTTCTTC. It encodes CASSLTGTINEQFF.

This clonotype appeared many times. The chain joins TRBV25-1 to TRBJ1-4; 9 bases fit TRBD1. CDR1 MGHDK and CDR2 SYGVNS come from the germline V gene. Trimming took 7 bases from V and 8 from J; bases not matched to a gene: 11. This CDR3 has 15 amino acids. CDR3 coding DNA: TGTGCCAGCACCGAGAGGGGGGGACAGGGAGAAAAACTGTTTTTT. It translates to CASTERGGQGEKLFF.

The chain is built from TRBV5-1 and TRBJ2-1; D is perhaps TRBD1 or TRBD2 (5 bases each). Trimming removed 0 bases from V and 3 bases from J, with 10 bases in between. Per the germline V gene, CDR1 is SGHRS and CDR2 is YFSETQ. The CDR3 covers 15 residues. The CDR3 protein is CASSLDGAVYNEQFF. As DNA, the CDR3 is TGCGCCAGCAGCTTGGACGGGGCGGTCTACAATGAGCAGTTCTTC.

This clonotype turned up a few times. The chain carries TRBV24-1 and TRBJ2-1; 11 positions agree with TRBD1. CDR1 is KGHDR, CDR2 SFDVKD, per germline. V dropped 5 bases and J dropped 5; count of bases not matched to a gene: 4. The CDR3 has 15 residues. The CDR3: CATSGPGQGDNEQFF. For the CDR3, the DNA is TGTGCCACCAGTGGACCGGGACAGGGGGACAATGAGCAGTTCTTC.

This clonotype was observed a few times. CDR3 residues: CASRPGYSSYNSPLHF. The CDR3 DNA reads as TGTGCCAGCAGACCGGGGTACAGCTCCTATAATTCACCCCTCCACTTT. The V and J genes are TRBV6-1 and TRBJ1-6; D not certain. Trimming took 6 bases from V and 0 from J, leaving 12 bases between them. The V gene's germline CDR1 is MNHNS and CDR2 SASEGT. CDR3 size: 16 residues.

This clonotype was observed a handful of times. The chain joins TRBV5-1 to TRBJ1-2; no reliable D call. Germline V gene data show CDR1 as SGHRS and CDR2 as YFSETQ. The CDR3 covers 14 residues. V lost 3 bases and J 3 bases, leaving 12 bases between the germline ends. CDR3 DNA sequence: TGCGCCAGCAGCTCACAGCGCGGAGACTATGGCTACACCTTC. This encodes CASSSQRGDYGYTF. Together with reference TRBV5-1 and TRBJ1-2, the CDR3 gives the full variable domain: KAGVTQTPRYLIKTRGQQVTLSCSPISGHRSVSWYQQTPGQGLQFLFEYFSETQRNKGNFPGRFSGRQFSNSRSEMNVSTLELGDSALYLCASSSQRGDYGYTFGSGTRLTVV.

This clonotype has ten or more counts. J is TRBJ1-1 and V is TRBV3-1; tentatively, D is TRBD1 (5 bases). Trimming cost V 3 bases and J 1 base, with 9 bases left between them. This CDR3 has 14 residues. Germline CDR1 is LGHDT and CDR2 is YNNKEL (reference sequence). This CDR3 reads CASSHVTANTEAFF. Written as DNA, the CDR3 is TGTGCCAGCAGCCACGTGACAGCGAACACTGAAGCTTTCTTT.

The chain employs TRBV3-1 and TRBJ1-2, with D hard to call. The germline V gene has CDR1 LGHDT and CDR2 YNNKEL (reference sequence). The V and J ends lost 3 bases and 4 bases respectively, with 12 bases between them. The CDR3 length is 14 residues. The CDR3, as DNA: TGTGCCAGCAGCCAGGCTTCCGAGGGCTATGGCTACACCTTC. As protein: CASSQASEGYGYTF.

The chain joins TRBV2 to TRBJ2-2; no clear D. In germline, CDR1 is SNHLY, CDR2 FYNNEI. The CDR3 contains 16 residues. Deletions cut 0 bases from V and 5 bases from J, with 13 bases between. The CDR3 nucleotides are TGTGCCAGCAGTGAAGCGCCACTATATGGGACCGGGGAGCTGTTTTTT. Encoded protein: CASSEAPLYGTGELFF.

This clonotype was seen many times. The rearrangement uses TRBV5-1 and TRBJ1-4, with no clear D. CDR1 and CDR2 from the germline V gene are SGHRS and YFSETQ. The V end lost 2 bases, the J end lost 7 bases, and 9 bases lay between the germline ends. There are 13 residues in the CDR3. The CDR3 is CASSFSQSEKLFF. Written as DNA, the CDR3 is TGCGCCAGCAGCTTCTCACAGTCTGAAAAACTGTTTTTT.

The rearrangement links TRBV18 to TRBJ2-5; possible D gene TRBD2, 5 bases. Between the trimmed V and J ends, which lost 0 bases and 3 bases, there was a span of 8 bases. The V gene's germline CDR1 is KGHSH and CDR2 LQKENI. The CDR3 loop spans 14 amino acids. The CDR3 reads CASSPPPGKETQYF. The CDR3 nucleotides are TGTGCCAGCTCACCACCACCGGGGAAAGAGACCCAGTACTTC. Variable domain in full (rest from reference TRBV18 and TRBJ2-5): NAGVMQNPRHLVRRRGQEARLRCSPMKGHSHVYWYRQLPEEGLKFMVYLQKENIIDESGMPKERFSAEFPKEGPSILRIQQVVRGDSAAYFCASSPPPGKETQYFGPGTRLLVL.